This TCR beta chain derives from a study of shared clonotypes between healthy human individuals. Study context: Two women and three men aged 18 to 49 made up the donors.

Study-level findings and limits: Researchers sampled blood only, noting tissue repertoires likely differ. Between a few donors, naive CD4 clonotypes were shared at a level of about 5%.

Of note for this clone: The antigen is unknown.

Germline assignment: CDR1 SGHDN and CDR2 FVKESK. This CDR3 comprises 12 residues. V gave up 4 bases and J gave up 6 bases, with 10 bases separating them. Every subset's genomic DNA went evenly onto several immunoSEQ plates. TCRdb's copy holds only in-frame clones and misses some; the assay was immunoSEQ multiplex PCR. The sample includes 2 million to 2.5 million clones, about nine tenths seen only once; the top ten take around 0.4%. The sequencing input was naive CD4+ T cells from PBMCs. Specified subset: CD45RA+ positively selected. The receptor was isolated from a young man in good health. Some clones in this sample may be carry-over from other donors' samples. The chain has TRBV14 and TRBJ2-7; D not certain. DNA of the CDR3: TGTGCCAGCAGCCGGCAGAACCTCGAGCAGTACTTC. It encodes CASSRQNLEQYF.